A single sample is the source of the 10 T cell receptor beta chains below, sequenced in a study of vaccination and CD4 T cells after COVID-19. Sequenced with the Oncomine TCR Beta short-read assay was DNA taken from cultured CD4+ T cells. From the PCR reads, TCRdb called clonotypes with MiXCR, one entry per CDR3 protein. The sample shows about 11,000 distinct CDR3 sequences, over 65% of them seen only once. Treatment of the sample: roughly nine-day PBMC culture with coronavirus spike peptide pools or control peptides (ViraFEST assay). For these TCRs, the target antigens are not known. Sequencing input: CD4+ T cells from blood, cultured in vitro. The source of these receptors is a human donor who had recovered from COVID-19.

CDR3 residues: CSARWPPDTQYF. Written as DNA, the CDR3 is TGCAGTGCTAGGTGGCCTCCAGATACGCAGTATTTT. The chain carries TRBV20-1 and TRBJ2-3, with D uncertain. V was cut by 3 bases and J by 4 bases, with 8 bases left in between. The CDR3 sequence is 12 residues long. Germline CDR1 and CDR2: DFQATT and SNEGSKA (reference sequence).

The rearrangement joins TRBV20-1 to TRBJ2-1, with D possibly being TRBD2 (6 bases). The ends were cut back, 7 bases at V and 7 bases at J, with 17 bases in the middle. Germline V gives CDR1 DFQATT, CDR2 SNEGSKA (reference sequence). This CDR3 spans 13 amino acids. This chain's CDR3 is CSVLGGVLNEQFF. In nucleotides, the CDR3 is TGCAGTGTTCTGGGAGGAGTGTTAAATGAGCAGTTCTTC.

The V gene is TRBV7-2, the J gene TRBJ1-5; D is unclear. The V gene's germline CDR1 is SGHTA and CDR2 FQGNSA. This CDR3 has 14 amino acids. V lost 3 bases to trimming and J lost 7 bases, with 13 bases between them. The CDR3 DNA is TGTGCCAGCAGCTTCGGCCTTGGCGAACAGCCCCAGCATTTT. Translation: CASSFGLGEQPQHF.

The chain is built from TRBV28 and TRBJ2-2, with TRBD2 identical over 9 bases. The CDR3 is made up of 17 amino acids. V dropped 6 bases and J dropped 4; count of bases not matched to a gene: 12. Germline V lookup: CDR1 MDHEN, CDR2 SYDVKM. CDR3 amino acids: CASRTTSGSPSTGELFF. CDR3 nucleotides: TGTGCCAGCAGGACGACTAGCGGTTCCCCGAGCACCGGGGAGCTGTTTTTT. Based on the CDR3 plus reference TRBV28 and TRBJ2-2, the full variable domain is DVKVTQSSRYLVKRTGEKVFLECVQDMDHENMFWYRQDPGLGLRLIYFSYDVKMKEKGDIPEGYSVSREKKERFSLILESASTNQTSMYLCASRTTSGSPSTGELFFGEGSRLTVL.

The chain has TRBV28 and TRBJ1-1, with 7 bases aligning to TRBD1. The J segment lost 10 bases and the V segment lost 4 bases, leaving 6 bases of the junction unmatched. Germline assignment: CDR1 MDHEN and CDR2 SYDVKM. CDR3 length equals 12 residues. Here the CDR3 reads CASSSDRVVAFF. The CDR3 DNA sequence: TGTGCCAGCAGTTCTGACAGGGTTGTAGCTTTCTTT.

This clonotype was observed a few times. This sequence joins TRBV6-5 and TRBJ1-2; tentative D call: TRBD1 (6 bases). Germline CDR1 is MNHEY and CDR2 is SVGAGI. V lost 4 bases and J lost 6, with 21 bases in between. This CDR3 comprises 16 residues. Here the CDR3 reads CASSSPTGSTGNGYTF. CDR3 in DNA: TGTGCCAGCAGTTCACCGACAGGCTCCACGGGGAATGGCTACACCTTC.

V is TRBV10-1 and J is TRBJ2-7, with unresolved D. With 8 bases removed from V and 6 bases from J, the gap between germline ends came to 17 bases. The germline CDR1 and CDR2 sequences are WNHNN and SYGVQD (reference sequence). The CDR3 totals 13 residues. For the CDR3, the DNA is TGCGCCAGCCGGACCGAGGAGTTCCGCGAGCAGTACTTC. It is translated as CASRTEEFREQYF.

The J gene is TRBJ1-2, the V gene TRBV20-1; D uncertain. The germline V gene has CDR1 DFQATT and CDR2 SNEGSKA (reference sequence). Trimming shortened V by 1 base and J by 3 bases, and 9 bases separated the two germline ends. CDR3 size: 13 residues. The CDR3 DNA is TGCAGTGCTAGAGCGTGGCAGGACTATGGCTACACCTTC. Translation: CSARAWQDYGYTF.

The genes are TRBV5-3 and TRBJ2-3; 11 bases match TRBD1. TRBV5-3 is an open reading frame whose function is uncertain. The CDR3 extends over 17 amino acids. Trimming at V came to 0 bases and at J to 4 bases, leaving 7 bases not matched to a gene. CDR3 loop: CARSLDPDRGQADTQYF. DNA for the CDR3: TGTGCCAGAAGCTTGGACCCGGACAGGGGGCAGGCAGATACGCAGTATTTT.

This chain connects TRBV6-1 to TRBJ2-6, with unresolved D. V was shortened by 9 bases and J by 0 bases, with 24 bases between the two germline ends. The CDR3 is made up of 19 amino acids. Germline values: CDR1 MNHNS, CDR2 SASEGT. For the CDR3, the DNA is TGTGCCAGTAGTCCGAGACAAGTCGCCCTTCGCTCTGGGGCCAACGTCCTGACTTTC. This gives the protein CASSPRQVALRSGANVLTF.